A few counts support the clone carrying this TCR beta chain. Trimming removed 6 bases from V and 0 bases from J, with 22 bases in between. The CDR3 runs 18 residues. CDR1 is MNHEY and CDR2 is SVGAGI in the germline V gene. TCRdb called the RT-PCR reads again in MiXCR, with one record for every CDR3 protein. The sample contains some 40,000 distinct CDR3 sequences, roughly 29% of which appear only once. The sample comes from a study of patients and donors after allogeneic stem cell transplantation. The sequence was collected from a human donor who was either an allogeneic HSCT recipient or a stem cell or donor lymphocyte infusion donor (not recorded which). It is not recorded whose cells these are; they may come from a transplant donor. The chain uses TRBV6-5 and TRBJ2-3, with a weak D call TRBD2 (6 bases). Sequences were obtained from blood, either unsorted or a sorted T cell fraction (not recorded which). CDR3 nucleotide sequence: TGTGCCAGCAGCCCCCCTTATGGAAGGGGAGGCAGCACAGATACGCAGTATTTT. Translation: CASSPPYGRGGSTDTQYF.